This TCR beta chain stems from a study of blood T cell repertoires in COVID-19. The overall study: Spain, Italy and the United States supplied samples that represented acute and convalescent COVID-19. In each case, the material was cDNA or gDNA derived from T cells, B-cell-depleted T cells, or PBMCs.

In its sample, this clone was seen once. Using immunoSEQ multiplex PCR, the repertoire was profiled, and TCRdb retains in-frame clones only, with some absent. Of around 250,000 clones listed, more than 75% are singletons. V trimming: 2 bases; J trimming: 4 bases; junction bases outside the gene matches: 10. Germline lookup yields CDR1 MNHEY and CDR2 SVGAGI. CDR3 size: 16 residues. The V call is TRBV6-5, the J call TRBJ2-7; 8 bases are shared with TRBD1. The sequenced sample was peripheral blood. This clonotype was obtained from a man in his forties with active or convalescent COVID-19. The CDR3 here is CASSYGIGTGGYEQYF. The CDR3 DNA reads TGTGCCAGCAGTTACGGAATCGGAACAGGGGGGTACGAGCAGTACTTC.